One and the same sample provided the 21 T cell receptor beta chains below, sequenced in a study of shared clonotypes between healthy human individuals. TCRdb keeps only in-frame clones here, not all; method: immunoSEQ multiplex PCR. The sample lists about 690,000 clones, 90% occurring once. Sequences were obtained from memory CD8+ T cells from PBMCs. Subset: CD45RO+ cells pooled with CCR7-negative TemRA cells. These receptors came from a young man in good health. Some clones in this sample may be carry-over from other donors' samples.

The V gene is TRBV7-9, the J gene TRBJ1-2; D is uncertain. This CDR3 is built from 14 residues. V was pared by 3 bases and J by 10 bases, with 18 bases between. Looked up from germline, CDR1 is SEHNR and CDR2 is FQNEAQ (reference sequence). CDR3 nucleotide sequence: TGTGCCAGCAGCTTGGCCGGACTCGACGGGAACTACACCTTC. This translates into CASSLAGLDGNYTF.

This chain's CDR3 is CASSLAGTYDTQYF. The CDR3 region has the DNA TGTGCCAGCAGCCTAGCGGGAACCTATGATACGCAGTATTTT. The V and J genes are TRBV9 and TRBJ2-3, with 9 bases identical to TRBD2. The CDR3 spans 14 residues. V was clipped by 4 bases and J by 6 bases; unmatched bases: 6. Germline V gives CDR1 SGDLS, CDR2 YYNGEE.

Comments on this clone: Other DNA sequences in this sample translate to the same CDR3. The gene calls are TRBV5-1 and TRBJ2-7; D gene unclear. The V gene's germline CDR1 is SGHRS and CDR2 YFSETQ. V was cut by 4 bases and J by 4 bases, with 9 bases left in between. The CDR3 is 12 residues long. CDR3 DNA sequence: TGCGCCAGCAGCCTGGTGGGGTACGAGCAGTACTTC. Protein product: CASSLVGYEQYF.

The CDR3 DNA sequence: TGTGCCAGTAGTACTTCGGGACTAGCGGTAGAGACCCAGTACTTC. This translates into CASSTSGLAVETQYF. V and J are TRBV19 and TRBJ2-5, with TRBD2 matching 11 bases. Trimming at V came to 4 bases and at J to 4 bases, leaving 5 bases not matched to a gene. The CDR3 is 15 amino acids. Per the germline V gene, CDR1 is LNHDA and CDR2 is SQIVND (reference sequence).

About this clone itself: At one boundary the junction diverges from the germline segment, which might be a read error. CDR3 amino acids: CASSPLQGTETQYF. The CDR3 DNA is TGTGCCAGCAGCCCTCTACAGGGGACGGAGACCCAATACTTC. This chain joins TRBV7-9 and TRBJ2-5, with TRBD1 matching 7 bases. The CDR3 has 14 residues. Germline V gives CDR1 SEHNR, CDR2 FQNEAQ (reference sequence).

The chain links TRBV7-3 to TRBJ2-2; 10 bases fit TRBD2. The CDR3 totals 18 residues. CDR1 is SGHTA and CDR2 is FQGTGA in the germline V gene. V shed 1 base and J 8 bases; nucleotides not matched to a gene: 13. The CDR3 protein is CASSLNGASGRVRGELFF. The DNA of the CDR3 is TGTGCCAGCAGCTTAAATGGAGCTAGCGGGAGAGTAAGGGGGGAGCTGTTTTTT. The entire variable domain, with the rest obtained from reference TRBV7-3 and TRBJ2-2, is as follows: GAGVSQTPSNKVTEKGKYVELRCDPISGHTALYWYRQSLGQGPEFLIYFQGTGAADDSGLPNDRFFAVRPEGSVSTLKIQRTERGDSAVYLCASSLNGASGRVRGELFFGEGSRLTVL.

The chain combines TRBV29-1 with TRBJ2-7; the D is unclear. With 6 bases removed from V and 4 bases from J, the gap between germline ends came to 16 bases. Germline-derived CDR1 and CDR2 are SQVTM and ANQGSEA. There are 13 residues in the CDR3. The CDR3 spells CSVRIANRYEQYF. In DNA form, the CDR3 reads TGCAGCGTCCGGATAGCCAACCGTTACGAGCAGTACTTC.

The rearrangement links TRBV29-1 to TRBJ1-1, with a possible D match to TRBD1 (5 bases). Trimming took 6 bases from V and 1 from J, leaving 18 bases between them. Looked up from germline, CDR1 is SQVTM and CDR2 is ANQGSEA. There are 15 residues in the CDR3. The CDR3, as DNA: TGCAGCGTCGCCGGGGGAGGGGTGACGAACACTGAAGCTTTCTTT. Translated: CSVAGGGVTNTEAFF.

This clone was detected only once. The V call is TRBV23-1, the J call TRBJ1-5, with D unresolved. TRBV23-1 is filed as an ORF, its function uncertain. Trimming removed 0 bases at V and 3 bases at J, with 15 bases between. CDR3 length: 17 residues. This chain's CDR3 is CASSQSFLSGSNQPQHF. In DNA form, the CDR3 reads TGCGCCAGCAGTCAATCGTTCCTCTCTGGGTCCAATCAGCCCCAGCATTTT.

The chain carries TRBV30 and TRBJ1-5; no clear D. The CDR3 is 15 amino acids. Trimming cost V 2 bases and J 7 bases, with 18 bases left between them. The germline V gene has CDR1 GTSNPN and CDR2 SVGIG (reference sequence). The CDR3 region is CAWSTDPRRGQPQHF. In DNA, the CDR3 is TGTGCCTGGAGTACAGACCCCCGGCGAGGGCAGCCCCAGCATTTT.

This chain joins TRBV28 and TRBJ1-5; a weak D match, TRBD1 (5 bases). Trimming removed 2 bases at V and 5 bases at J, with 10 bases between. This CDR3 has 14 amino acids. Germline V lookup: CDR1 MDHEN, CDR2 SYDVKM. CDR3 nucleotide sequence: TGTGCCAGCAGTTTAGGATGGGGGGATCAGCCCCAGCATTTT. It encodes CASSLGWGDQPQHF. Together with reference TRBV28 and TRBJ1-5, the CDR3 gives the full variable domain: DVKVTQSSRYLVKRTGEKVFLECVQDMDHENMFWYRQDPGLGLRLIYFSYDVKMKEKGDIPEGYSVSREKKERFSLILESASTNQTSMYLCASSLGWGDQPQHFGDGTRLSIL.

The chain links TRBV2 to TRBJ2-1; a possible D gene is TRBD2 (5 bases). Germline lookup yields CDR1 SNHLY and CDR2 FYNNEI. There are 15 residues in the CDR3. CDR3 protein: CAQGSGRRHGDEQFF. The CDR3, as DNA: TGTGCGCAAGGGAGCGGTCGACGCCACGGGGATGAGCAGTTCTTC.

The chain has TRBV9 and TRBJ2-3; TRBD1 matches 7 bases. The V gene's germline CDR1 is SGDLS and CDR2 YYNGEE. This CDR3 has 17 residues. The trim removed 4 bases at V and 2 bases at J, leaving 13 bases unmatched. CDR3 in amino acids: CASSRTGGGGATDTQYF. The CDR3 nucleotides read TGTGCCAGCAGCCGGACAGGAGGTGGGGGCGCCACAGATACGCAGTATTTT.

This chain links TRBV5-1 with TRBJ2-3, with a possible D match to TRBD2 (5 bases). This CDR3 region has 16 residues. The germline gives CDR1 SGHRS, CDR2 YFSETQ. The V gene lost 4 bases and the J gene lost 3 bases, with 18 bases spanning the gap. CDR3 bases: TGCGCCAGCAGCCCCCTAGCACCACTAGGGACAGATACGCAGTATTTT. Protein sequence: CASSPLAPLGTDTQYF.

The chain uses TRBV7-3 and TRBJ2-1, with 10 bases fitting TRBD1. Germline V CDR1 and CDR2: SGHTA, FQGTGA. J gave up 4 bases and V 5 bases, and 5 bases lay outside the gene matches. There are 15 residues in the CDR3. In DNA form, the CDR3 reads TGTGCCAGCAGCCACCGGGACAGGGGTTACAATGAGCAGTTCTTC. It is translated as CASSHRDRGYNEQFF.

This chain connects TRBV5-1 to TRBJ2-7, with 9 bases identical to TRBD1. There are 16 residues in the CDR3. Trimming at V came to 4 bases and at J to 1 base, leaving 9 bases not matched to a gene. Per germline, CDR1 SGHRS and CDR2 YFSETQ. CDR3 sequence reads: CASSHIRTGASYEQYF. CDR3 DNA: TGCGCCAGCAGCCACATCCGGACAGGGGCATCCTACGAGCAGTACTTC.

As concerns this clone: At one end, the junction sequence differs from germline, possibly due to a read error. The chain couples TRBV9 to TRBJ2-1, with no clear D. The CDR3 covers 15 residues. Germline CDR1 is SGDLS and CDR2 is YYNGEE. In DNA, the CDR3 is TGTGCCAGCAGCGTAGAGGTGTCCTCCCACAATGAGCAGTTCTTC. It specifies CASSVEVSSHNEQFF.

The chain combines TRBV7-9 with TRBJ2-1; D is unresolved. CDR3 length: 19 residues. With 1 base removed from V and 6 bases from J, the gap between germline ends came to 25 bases. CDR1 SEHNR and CDR2 FQNEAQ come from the germline V gene (reference sequence). The CDR3 DNA reads as TGTGCCAGCAGCTTAGAGTTAGGTCTCACTTTCCCCTCCGGCAATGAGCAGTTCTTC. Protein: CASSLELGLTFPSGNEQFF.

CDR3 protein: CASKIGDGYTF. In DNA form, the CDR3 reads TGTGCCAGCAAAATCGGGGATGGCTACACCTTC. This chain connects TRBV6-6 to TRBJ1-2, with no clear D. Trimming cost V 7 bases and J 6 bases, with 9 bases left between them. Germline V gene data show CDR1 as MNHNY and CDR2 as SVGAGI (reference sequence). The CDR3 covers 11 residues.

This sequence joins TRBV11-1 and TRBJ1-4; D gene uncertain. CDR1 and CDR2 from the germline V gene are SGHAT and FQDESV (reference sequence). CDR3 size: 13 residues. V lost 5 bases and J 9 bases, leaving 13 bases between the germline ends. The CDR3 spells CASSHSVDKKLFF. The CDR3, as DNA: TGTGCCAGCAGCCACTCTGTCGACAAAAAACTGTTTTTT.

This chain connects TRBV7-3 to TRBJ2-5, with 7 bases aligning to TRBD2. Germline V gene sequence: CDR1 SGHTA, CDR2 FQGTGA. V dropped 1 base and J dropped 1; count of bases not matched to a gene: 6. The CDR3 is 16 residues long. For the CDR3, the DNA is TGTGCCAGCAGCTTAAATGGGCTAGCGGTCCAAGAGACCCAGTACTTC. This codes for CASSLNGLAVQETQYF.